These 2 T cell receptor beta chains were sequenced from one sample in a study of siplizumab effects on memory and regulatory T cells. Method: immunoSEQ multiplex PCR; TCRdb's copy keeps in-frame clones and lacks some. The table has about 110,000 clones, under 95% seen once. Sequenced: CD4+ T cells sorted from blood. The receptors were gathered from a human donor in good health.

The chain couples TRBV10-2 to TRBJ1-1, with unresolved D. Trimming removed 2 bases from V and 3 bases from J, with 10 bases in between. CDR1 is WSHSY and CDR2 is SAAADI in the germline V gene. The CDR3 spans 14 residues. The CDR3 region is CASSEARAYTEAFF. CDR3 coding DNA: TGCGCCAGCAGTGAGGCGAGGGCTTACACTGAAGCTTTCTTT.

V is TRBV7-2 and J is TRBJ2-3, with D perhaps TRBD2 (5 bases). Germline V gene data show CDR1 as SGHTA and CDR2 as FQGNSA. Trimming left V 3 bases short and J 2 bases short, with 9 bases between. The CDR3 is 14 amino acids. CDR3 sequence: CASSFRGPTDTQYF. The CDR3 bases are TGTGCCAGCAGCTTCAGAGGGCCCACAGATACGCAGTATTTT.